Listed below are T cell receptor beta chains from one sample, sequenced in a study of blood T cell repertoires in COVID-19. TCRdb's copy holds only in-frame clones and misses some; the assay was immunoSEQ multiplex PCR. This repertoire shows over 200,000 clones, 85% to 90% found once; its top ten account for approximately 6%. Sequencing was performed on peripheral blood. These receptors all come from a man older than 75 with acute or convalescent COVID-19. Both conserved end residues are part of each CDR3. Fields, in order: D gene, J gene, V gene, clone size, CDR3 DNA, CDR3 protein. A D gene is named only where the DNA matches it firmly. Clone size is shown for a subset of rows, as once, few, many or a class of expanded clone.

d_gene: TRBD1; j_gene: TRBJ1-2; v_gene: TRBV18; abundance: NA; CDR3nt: TGTGCCAGCTCACTGGACAGGGGGCTCGGGGATGGCTACACCTTC; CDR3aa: CASSLDRGLGDGYTF
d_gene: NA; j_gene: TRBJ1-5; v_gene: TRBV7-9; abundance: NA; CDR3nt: TGTGCCAGCAGCTTAGGAGGGTGGGGCAATCAGCCCCAGCATTTT; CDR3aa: CASSLGGWGNQPQHF
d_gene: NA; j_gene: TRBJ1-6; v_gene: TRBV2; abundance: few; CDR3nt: TGTGCCAGCAGTGAAACCACTTCGGGTAATTCACCCCTCCACTTT; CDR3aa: CASSETTSGNSPLHF
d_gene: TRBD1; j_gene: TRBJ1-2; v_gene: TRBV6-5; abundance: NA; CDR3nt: TGTGCCAGCAGGCGGGACAGGGGGGTCTATGGCTACACCTTC; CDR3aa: CASRRDRGVYGYTF
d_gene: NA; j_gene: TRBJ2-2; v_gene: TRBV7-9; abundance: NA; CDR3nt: TGTGCCAGCAGCTTAGTGGCGGGGGCCGCGAACACCGGGGAGCTGTTTTTT; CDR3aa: CASSLVAGAANTGELFF
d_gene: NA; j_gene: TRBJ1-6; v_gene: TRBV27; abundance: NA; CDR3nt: TGTGCCAGCACCCAGGGGACCTCACCCCTCCACTTT; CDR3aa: CASTQGTSPLHF
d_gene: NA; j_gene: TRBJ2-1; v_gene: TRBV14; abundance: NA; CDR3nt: TGTGCCAGCAGCCAACGGCGGAGCTCCTACAATGAGCAGTTCTTC; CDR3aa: CASSQRRSSYNEQFF
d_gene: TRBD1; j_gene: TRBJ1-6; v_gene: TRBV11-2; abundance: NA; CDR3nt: TGTGCCAGCAGCCGGGACAGCCATAATTCACCCCTCCACTTT; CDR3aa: CASSRDSHNSPLHF
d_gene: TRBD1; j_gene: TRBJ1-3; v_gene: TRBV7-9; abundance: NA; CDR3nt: TGTGCCAGCAGCGTAGGGACAGACTCTGGAAACACCATATATTTT; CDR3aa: CASSVGTDSGNTIYF
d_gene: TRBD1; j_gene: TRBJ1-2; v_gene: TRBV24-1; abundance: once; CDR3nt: TGTGCCACCAGTGATCGGACCGGGACAGGGTATGCCTACACCTTC; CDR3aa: CATSDRTGTGYAYTF
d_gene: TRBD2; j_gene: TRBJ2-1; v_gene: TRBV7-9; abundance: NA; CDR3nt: TGTGCCGGTGGACTAGCGGGAAGAAATGAGCAGTTCTTC; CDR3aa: CAGGLAGRNEQFF
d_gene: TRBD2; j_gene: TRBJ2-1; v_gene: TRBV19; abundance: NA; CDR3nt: TGTGCCAGTCACGGTCGAGCGGGGGCCGAGCAGTTCTTC; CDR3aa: CASHGRAGAEQFF
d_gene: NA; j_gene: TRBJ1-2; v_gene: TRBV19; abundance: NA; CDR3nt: TGTGCCAGTACCCCGGACAGACCCTATGGCTACACCTTC; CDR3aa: CASTPDRPYGYTF
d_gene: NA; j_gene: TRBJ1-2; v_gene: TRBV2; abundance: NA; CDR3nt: TGTGCCAGCAGTGAAGTCAGGACTTTCGGCGGCTACACCTTC; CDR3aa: CASSEVRTFGGYTF
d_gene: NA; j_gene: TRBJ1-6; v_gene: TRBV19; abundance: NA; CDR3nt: TGTGCCACCTCCTCCCAGGGATCCTATAATTCACCCCTCCACTTT; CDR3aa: CATSSQGSYNSPLHF
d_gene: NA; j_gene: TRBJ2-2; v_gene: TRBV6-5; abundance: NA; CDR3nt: TGTGCCAGCAGTTACTCCCGACTCAACACCGGGGAGCTGTTTTTT; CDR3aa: CASSYSRLNTGELFF
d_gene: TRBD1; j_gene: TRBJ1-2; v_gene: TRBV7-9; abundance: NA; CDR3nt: TGTGCCAGCAGCCCTACAGGGGACAGTGGCTACACCTTC; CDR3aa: CASSPTGDSGYTF
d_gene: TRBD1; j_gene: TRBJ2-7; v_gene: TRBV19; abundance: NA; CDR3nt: TGTGCCAGTAGGAGGGGAGCCGGGACAGGGGCACCCTACGAGCAGTACTTC; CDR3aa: CASRRGAGTGAPYEQYF
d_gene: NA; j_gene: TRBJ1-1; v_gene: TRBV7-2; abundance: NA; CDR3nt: TGTGCCAGCAGCTTAGGACAGGTTTCGTCGAGTGTAGCTTTCTTT; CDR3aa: CASSLGQVSSSVAFF
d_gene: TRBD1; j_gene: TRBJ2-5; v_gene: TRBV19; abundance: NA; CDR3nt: TGTGCCAGTAGTCAGCTCGGGACAGGGGAAGAGACCCAGTACTTC; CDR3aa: CASSQLGTGEETQYF
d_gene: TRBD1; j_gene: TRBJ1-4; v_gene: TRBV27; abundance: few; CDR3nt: TGTGCCAGCAGTTTTGACAGGGCGAAAGAAAAACTGTTTTTT; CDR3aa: CASSFDRAKEKLFF
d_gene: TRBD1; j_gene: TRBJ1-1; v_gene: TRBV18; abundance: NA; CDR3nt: TGTGCCAGCTCAAGTCTAGGACAGGGGGCCACTGAAGCTTTCTTT; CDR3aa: CASSSLGQGATEAFF